These T cell receptor beta chains were read from a single sample in a study of neurological immune-mediated disorders. TCRdb used MiXCR to reprocess the 5' RACE reads, holding one entry per CDR3 protein. The table shows 32,000 or so distinct CDR3 sequences, with roughly 12% occurring only once. The sample was PBMCs. Source of these receptors: a woman aged 55-75 years in good health. Both conserved end residues are part of each CDR3. A D gene is named only where the DNA matches it firmly. Only part of the rows carry a size: once, few, many, or a class if the clone is expanded.

J	size	V	D	DNA	CDR3
TRBJ2-5	many	TRBV4-2	NA	TGTGCCAGCAGCCAAGGGGACATACAAGAGACCCAGTACTTC	CASSQGDIQETQYF
TRBJ2-7	many	TRBV9	NA	TGTGCCAGCAGCGTAGGCGCAGGGGTACCCTACGAGCAGTACTTC	CASSVGAGVPYEQYF
TRBJ1-1	many	TRBV7-2	NA	TGTGCCAGCAGCTTAGTGGGAGGGGGGGACACTGAAGCTTTCTTT	CASSLVGGGDTEAFF
TRBJ2-2	many	TRBV11-2	TRBD2	TGTGCCAGCAGCTCGGGGGGGCGTGTCTCGACCGGGGAGCTGTTTTTT	CASSSGGRVSTGELFF
TRBJ2-1	many	TRBV24-1	TRBD1	TGTGCCACCAGCGCCGGGACAGGGGGCTGGAAAGAGCAGTTCTTC	CATSAGTGGWKEQFF
TRBJ2-7	many	TRBV19	NA	TGTGCCAGTAGTATATCGGAGGGGATGGGGGAGCAGTACTTC	CASSISEGMGEQYF
TRBJ2-5	many	TRBV24-1	NA	TGTGCCACCAGTGATCAGACGAACAGGGACGGGAAGACCCAGTACTTC	CATSDQTNRDGKTQYF
TRBJ2-1	many	TRBV18	TRBD2	TGTGCCAGCTCACCTCCGTCTAGCGGGGGGGCCAATGAGCAGTTCTTC	CASSPPSSGGANEQFF
TRBJ2-3	many	TRBV7-2	TRBD2	TGTGCCAGCAGCTTAAGAGGCGCGGCGGGGGTTGATACGCAGTATTTT	CASSLRGAAGVDTQYF
TRBJ1-2	many	TRBV28	TRBD1	TGTGCCAGCAGCAGACAGGGGGTCAACTATGGCTACACCTTC	CASSRQGVNYGYTF
TRBJ1-1	many	TRBV6-6	TRBD1	TGTGCCAGCAGTGTGGACAGGGTTTATTTTGAAGCTTTCTTT	CASSVDRVYFEAFF
TRBJ2-6	many	TRBV5-1	NA	TGCGCCAGCAGCTCTTGGGACAACTCTGGGGCCAACGTCCTGACTTTC	CASSSWDNSGANVLTF
TRBJ2-2	many	TRBV5-1	TRBD2	TGCGCCAGCAGCTTGGCTAGCGGGGGGACCGGGGAGCTGTTTTTT	CASSLASGGTGELFF
TRBJ1-2	many	TRBV7-2	NA	TGTGCCAGCAGCGCCTACTATGGCTACACCTTC	CASSAYYGYTF
TRBJ2-2	many	TRBV6-5	TRBD1	TGTGCCAGCAGTTTTATGACAGGGGCGAACACCGGGGAGCTGTTTTTT	CASSFMTGANTGELFF
TRBJ2-1	many	TRBV29-1	TRBD1	TGCAGCGTTGAAGGAGACAGGGTACTCCATTACTACAATGAGCAGTTCTTC	CSVEGDRVLHYYNEQFF
TRBJ1-6	few	TRBV7-6	NA	TGTGCCAGCAGCCCCAGTGATAGGACGGATTCACCCCTCCACTTT	CASSPSDRTDSPLHF
TRBJ1-5	many	TRBV20-1	TRBD1	TGCAGTGCTCGAAGACAGGGCTCGGGCAATCAGCCCCAGCATTTT	CSARRQGSGNQPQHF
TRBJ2-6	many	TRBV5-4	NA	TGTGCCATTGCTACTTCCTCTGGGGCCAACGTCCTGACTTTC	CAIATSSGANVLTF
TRBJ2-5	many	TRBV5-6	NA	TGTGCCAGCAGCTTGAGATTGTCAGGGATTCAAGAGACCCAGTACTTC	CASSLRLSGIQETQYF
TRBJ2-7	many	TRBV7-9	NA	TGTGCCAGCAGTTCCCCGGAGAGTGCCTACGAGCAGTACTTC	CASSSPESAYEQYF
TRBJ2-1	medium-sized	TRBV7-9	TRBD1	TGTGCCAGCAGCTTAACGGGACAGGGATCCAATGAGCAGTTCTTC	CASSLTGQGSNEQFF
TRBJ2-3	many	TRBV24-1	NA	TGTGCCACCAGTGATAGGGGTCAGGAGACAGATACGCAGTATTTT	CATSDRGQETDTQYF
TRBJ1-1	few	TRBV2	NA	TGTGCCAGCCGGTGGGGGCCCGGGAACACTGAAGCTTTCTTT	CASRWGPGNTEAFF
TRBJ2-4	NA	TRBV7-2	TRBD1	TGTGCCAGTAGCACAGGGGGCCCCATTCAGTACTTC	CASSTGGPIQYF